A single sample is the source of the 24 T cell receptor beta chains below, sequenced in a study of cytomegalovirus exposure and HLA in healthy donors. The PCR ran on 60 Vbeta and 13 Jbeta primers. Repertoires were generated with immunoSEQ multiplex PCR, while TCRdb's copy carries only in-frame clones and drops some. The table includes some 50,000 clones, 72% detected once. Source material: PBMCs. These receptors originate from a woman in her 50s in good health and CMV-seropositive.

The chain joins TRBV9 to TRBJ1-2, with a tentative D call TRBD1 (6 bases). V was clipped by 2 bases and J by 7 bases, with 12 bases between them. The CDR3 has 13 residues. Germline values: CDR1 SGDLS, CDR2 YYNGEE. Here the CDR3 reads CASSVGGAIGYTF. CDR3 DNA: TGTGCCAGCAGCGTCGGGGGGGCAATTGGCTACACCTTC.

This clone was recorded a few times. This rearrangement joins TRBV7-2 to TRBJ1-2; D might be TRBD1 (6 bases). This CDR3 is built from 12 residues. V was cut by 5 bases and J by 6 bases, with 10 bases left in between. Germline V gives CDR1 SGHTA, CDR2 FQGNSA. The CDR3 sequence: CASSQQGNGYTF. The CDR3 nucleotides are TGTGCCAGCAGCCAGCAGGGGAATGGCTACACCTTC.

The V gene is TRBV7-2, the J gene TRBJ2-7, with TRBD1 as a possible D gene (6 bases). Deletions cut 3 bases from V and 0 bases from J, with 9 bases between. In germline, CDR1 is SGHTA, CDR2 FQGNSA. This CDR3 contains 14 residues. The CDR3 loop reads CASSFGQPSYEQYF. The CDR3 bases are TGTGCCAGCAGCTTTGGACAGCCCTCCTACGAGCAGTACTTC.

The chain couples TRBV4-2 to TRBJ1-1; D is unclear. Trimming pared 0 bases from V and 11 bases from J, leaving 13 bases between. The CDR3 has 13 residues. CDR1 is LGHNA, CDR2 YNFKEQ, per germline. CDR3 coding DNA: TGTGCCAGCAGCCAAGACGGGGAGAAGGCCGCTTTCTTT. Translated, it gives CASSQDGEKAAFF.

The chain has TRBV7-8 and TRBJ1-5, with 7 bases that match TRBD1. The CDR3 totals 15 residues. V shed 2 bases and J 4 bases; nucleotides not matched to a gene: 5. The germline V gene encodes CDR1 SGHVS and CDR2 FQNEAQ. In DNA, the CDR3 is TGTGCCAGCAGCTTAAAGGGGGCGCGGAATCAGCCCCAGCATTTT. This translates into CASSLKGARNQPQHF.

CDR3: CASSLLAQDRISSGANVLTF. CDR3 sequence (DNA): TGTGCCAGCTCACTTCTAGCGCAGGACAGGATCAGCTCTGGGGCCAACGTCCTGACTTTC. The chain joins TRBV18 to TRBJ2-6, with D maybe TRBD1 (7 bases). The V gene lost 4 bases and the J gene lost 0 bases, with 22 bases spanning the gap. The CDR3 runs 20 residues. Germline V gives CDR1 KGHSH, CDR2 LQKENI.

The rearrangement joins TRBV27 to TRBJ1-1; 12 positions agree with TRBD1. The V gene's germline CDR1 is MNHEY and CDR2 SMNVEV (reference sequence). With V trimmed by 7 bases and J by 5 bases, 8 bases remained unmatched. The CDR3 is 15 amino acids. This CDR3 is CASNRDRGLGTEAFF. The CDR3 DNA follows: TGTGCCAGCAACCGGGACAGGGGGCTTGGGACTGAAGCTTTCTTT.

This chain joins TRBV5-1 and TRBJ1-3; D possibly corresponds to TRBD1 (5 bases). The ends were cut back, 2 bases at V and 2 bases at J, with 11 bases in the middle. The germline V gene encodes CDR1 SGHRS and CDR2 YFSETQ. CDR3 length: 15 residues. The chain's CDR3 is CASSLGVLPGNTIYF. The CDR3 nucleotides read TGCGCCAGCAGCTTAGGGGTTTTACCTGGAAACACCATATATTTT.

The CDR3 reads CASSRAGGYNEQFF. The DNA of the CDR3 is TGTGCCAGCAGTAGGGCGGGAGGCTACAATGAGCAGTTCTTC. The chain has TRBV28 and TRBJ2-1; 8 positions agree with TRBD2. There are 14 residues in the CDR3. Per germline, CDR1 MDHEN and CDR2 SYDVKM. After removal of 5 bases from V and 3 bases from J, the junction contained 3 bases not matched to a gene.

J is TRBJ2-5 and V is TRBV7-3; D remains unclear. The CDR3 consists of 13 residues. Per the germline V gene, CDR1 is SGHTA and CDR2 is FQGTGA. V was pared by 5 bases and J by 5 bases, with 12 bases between. The CDR3 protein is CASSLSVLETQYF. As DNA, the CDR3 is TGTGCCAGCAGCCTTAGTGTTTTGGAGACCCAGTACTTC.

The chain links TRBV6-5 to TRBJ1-5; D is ambiguous. V shed 0 bases and J shed 5 bases, with 11 bases lying between them. Looked up from germline, CDR1 is MNHEY and CDR2 is SVGAGI. The CDR3 covers 15 residues. This CDR3 is CASSYSINGHQPQHF. CDR3 nucleotides: TGTGCCAGCAGTTACTCAATCAATGGCCATCAGCCCCAGCATTTT.

The chain combines TRBV5-1 with TRBJ2-2; TRBD1 is a possible D gene (6 bases). The germline V and J ends were trimmed by 7 bases and 2 bases, with 12 bases remaining between them. Looked up from germline, CDR1 is SGHRS and CDR2 is YFSETQ. The CDR3 sequence is 14 residues long. The CDR3 reads CASSQGSNTGELFF. The CDR3 nucleotides are TGCGCCAGCTCACAGGGTAGCAACACCGGGGAGCTGTTTTTT.

In its sample, this clone was seen a few times. This sequence joins TRBV4-3 and TRBJ1-1; D gene unclear. V was shortened by 0 bases and J by 3 bases, with 11 bases between the two germline ends. The CDR3 is 15 amino acids. The germline V gene has CDR1 LGHNA and CDR2 YSLEER. CDR3 residues: CASSQDPTQDTEAFF. In nucleotides, the CDR3 is TGCGCCAGCAGCCAAGATCCCACCCAGGACACTGAAGCTTTCTTT.

The chain carries TRBV27 and TRBJ2-5; D perhaps matches TRBD2 (5 bases). Looked up from germline, CDR1 is MNHEY and CDR2 is SMNVEV (reference sequence). The V end was cut by 3 bases, the J end by 4 bases, with 6 bases between. The CDR3 runs to 12 residues. CDR3 protein: CASSFGGETQYF. DNA of the CDR3: TGTGCCAGCAGTTTTGGAGGAGAGACCCAGTACTTC.

This clone has more than one count but fewer than ten. The chain carries TRBV7-9 and TRBJ1-5, with D possibly matching TRBD1 (5 bases). The CDR3 contains 15 residues. V gave up 5 bases and J gave up 4 bases, with 15 bases separating them. Germline V gene data show CDR1 as SEHNR and CDR2 as FQNEAQ (reference sequence). In nucleotides, the CDR3 is TGTGCCAGCAGCCCGGGAGGGGCCCTGAATCAGCCCCAGCATTTT. This codes for CASSPGGALNQPQHF.

This chain uses TRBV30 with TRBJ1-5, with unresolved D. Trimming left V 2 bases short and J 0 bases short, with 8 bases between. The germline V gene encodes CDR1 GTSNPN and CDR2 SVGIG (reference sequence). This CDR3 contains 14 residues. The CDR3 protein is CAWSNGLSNQPQHF. The CDR3 bases are TGTGCCTGGAGTAATGGGCTTAGCAATCAGCCCCAGCATTTT.

V is TRBV7-9 and J is TRBJ2-5, with a weak D call TRBD2 (7 bases). V was cut by 3 bases and J by 4 bases, with 9 bases left in between. Germline CDR1 and CDR2: SEHNR and FQNEAQ (reference sequence). This CDR3 has 13 residues. CDR3 sequence reads: CASSLGGRETQYF. The DNA of the CDR3 is TGTGCCAGCAGCTTGGGGGGGCGAGAGACCCAGTACTTC.

The chain employs TRBV4-2 and TRBJ1-4, with 9 bases lining up with TRBD1. Germline-derived CDR1 and CDR2 are LGHNA and YNFKEQ. J lost 4 bases, V lost 4 bases, and 16 bases had no gene match. This CDR3 region has 19 residues. CDR3 region: CASSPHLGTGSEINEKLFF. In nucleotides, the CDR3 is TGTGCCAGCAGCCCACATTTAGGGACAGGGTCGGAAATTAATGAAAAACTGTTTTTT.

The chain recombines TRBV7-9 with TRBJ2-4, with 9 bases lining up with TRBD1. The junction had 8 bases not matched to a gene; V was cut back by 4 bases and J by 4 bases. CDR3 length equals 16 residues. Germline lookup yields CDR1 SEHNR and CDR2 FQNEAQ (reference sequence). CDR3 region: CASSSLGQGGKNIQYF. The CDR3 nucleotides read TGTGCCAGCAGCTCCCTGGGACAGGGAGGAAAAAACATTCAGTACTTC.

This chain links TRBV7-2 with TRBJ2-1; D is possibly TRBD1 (5 bases). Per the germline V gene, CDR1 is SGHTA and CDR2 is FQGNSA. The CDR3 covers 19 residues. Trimming stripped 1 base from V and 6 bases from J, with 25 bases between. CDR3 nucleotide sequence: TGTGCCAGCAGCTTAGGGAGTAGGACAAGCAGCCGGATGGGCAATGAGCAGTTCTTC. Its translation is CASSLGSRTSSRMGNEQFF.

V gene TRBV28 combines with J gene TRBJ1-2; D possibly corresponds to TRBD1 (6 bases). The CDR3 covers 15 residues. V lost 2 bases to trimming and J lost 2 bases, with 12 bases between them. Germline values: CDR1 MDHEN, CDR2 SYDVKM. The CDR3 reads CASSLLRQANYGYTF. The CDR3 DNA reads TGTGCCAGCAGTTTACTGCGACAGGCGAACTATGGCTACACCTTC.

This clone was recorded a few times. The J gene is TRBJ2-2, the V gene TRBV25-1; D uncertain. The CDR3 is made up of 12 amino acids. CDR1 is MGHDK, CDR2 SYGVNS, per germline. V was pared by 4 bases and J by 6 bases, with 6 bases between. The CDR3 region has the DNA TGTGCCAGCAGTGCTTATTCCGGGGAGCTGTTTTTT. It specifies CASSAYSGELFF. The whole variable domain, filled in from reference TRBV25-1 and TRBJ2-2, reads EADIYQTPRYLVIGTGKKITLECSQTMGHDKMYWYQQDPGMELHLIHYSYGVNSTEKGDLSSESTVSRIRTEHFPLTLESARPSHTSQYLCASSAYSGELFFGEGSRLTVL.

CDR3 nucleotides: TGTGCCAGCAGTTTGATAGGGGCGCGGGGCACTGAAGCTTTCTTT. This translates into CASSLIGARGTEAFF. The V gene is TRBV28, the J gene TRBJ1-1, with a possible D match to TRBD1 (5 bases). In germline, CDR1 is MDHEN, CDR2 SYDVKM. Deletions cut 3 bases from V and 4 bases from J, with 15 bases between. This CDR3 region has 15 residues.

J is TRBJ2-1 and V is TRBV28; possible D gene TRBD2, 8 bases. Trimming removed 3 bases at V and 4 bases at J, with 31 bases between. Germline values: CDR1 MDHEN, CDR2 SYDVKM. The CDR3 runs 21 residues. The DNA for the CDR3 is TGTGCCAGCAGTTTTCCCTCCGGGGGGGTATTCGAGACAGGGAATTACAATGAGCAGTTCTTC. Its translation: CASSFPSGGVFETGNYNEQFF.